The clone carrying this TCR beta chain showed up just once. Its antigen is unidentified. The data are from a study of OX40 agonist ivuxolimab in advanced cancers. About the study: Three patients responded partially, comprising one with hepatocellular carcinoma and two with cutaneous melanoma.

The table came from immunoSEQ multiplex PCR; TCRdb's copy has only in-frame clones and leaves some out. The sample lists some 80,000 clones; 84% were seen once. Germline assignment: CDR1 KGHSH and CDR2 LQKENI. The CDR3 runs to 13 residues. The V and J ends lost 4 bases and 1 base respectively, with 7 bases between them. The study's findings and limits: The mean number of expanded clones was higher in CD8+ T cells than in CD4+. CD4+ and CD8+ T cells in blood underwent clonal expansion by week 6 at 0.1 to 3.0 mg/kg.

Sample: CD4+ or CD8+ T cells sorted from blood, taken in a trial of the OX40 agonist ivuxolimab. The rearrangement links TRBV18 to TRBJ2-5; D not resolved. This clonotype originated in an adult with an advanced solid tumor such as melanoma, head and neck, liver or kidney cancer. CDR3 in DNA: TGTGCCAGCTCACAAGGCACCCAAGAGACCCAGTACTTC. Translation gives CASSQGTQETQYF.